These 17 T cell receptor beta chains came from one sample sequenced in a study of T cells in Graves' hyperthyroidism and ophthalmopathy (dated by TCRdb to about 2019). Libraries were made using multiplex PCR. TCRdb records Illumina HiSeq 2000 as the sequencer. The TCR beta CDR3 regions were amplified from RNA transcripts. The TCR CDR3 was subjected to a first round of RT-PCR using the HTBI primer set and the Qiagen OneStep RT-PCR kit. The public reads were quality trimmed at Q25 with fastp and then assembled into clones with MiXCR by TCRdb, keeping productive beta chains. Merged by CDR3 protein, the rows form single entries marked with the most common genes and DNA. This sample has fewer than 750,000 distinct CDR3 sequences in its table, and about 14% of those were observed once. The biggest ten clones account for about 3.9% of the sample. Sequenced sample: blood. Receptor source: a woman aged 40 to 50 with Graves' ophthalmopathy.

The CDR3 nucleotides are TGCGCCAGCAGCCAAGATTTGAGACAGTCGGCCGGGGAGCTGTTTTTT. This encodes CASSQDLRQSAGELFF. V usage is TRBV4-3 and J usage is TRBJ2-2; D is possibly TRBD1 (5 bases). The CDR3 is made up of 16 amino acids. Per the germline V gene, CDR1 is LGHNA and CDR2 is YSLEER. V shed 0 bases and J shed 6 bases, with 14 bases lying between them.

A remark on this clonotype: Just one base apart from a much larger clone, this may be a read error. The final CDR3 position lacks the conserved phenylalanine or tryptophan, pointing to a likely read error. This chain links TRBV6-2 or TRBV6-3 with TRBJ2-7; 15 nucleotides agree with TRBD2. This CDR3 region has 18 residues. V gave up 1 base and J gave up 5 bases; unmatched junction bases: 9. From germline, CDR1 is MNHEY and CDR2 SVGEGT. The CDR3 sequence: CASSYCHGLAGGSDEQYL. CDR3 coding DNA: TGTGCCAGCAGTTACTGCCATGGACTAGCGGGAGGGTCCGACGAGCAGTACCTC.

This clonotype showed up just a few times. The chain uses TRBV19 and TRBJ2-7; no definite D call. The CDR3 is made up of 13 amino acids. Germline V gives CDR1 LNHDA, CDR2 SQIVND (reference sequence). V lost 4 bases, J lost 0 bases, and 7 bases lay in between. CDR3 bases: TGTGCCAGTAGTACCATCCACTCCTACGAGCAGTACTTC. It translates to CASSTIHSYEQYF.

The chain couples TRBV28 to TRBJ1-2; D is uncertain. V was cut by 2 bases and J by 8 bases, with 21 bases left in between. This CDR3 comprises 16 residues. Germline CDR1 is MDHEN and CDR2 is SYDVKM. The CDR3 reads CASSLGTASWGRGYTF. Here the CDR3 DNA reads TGTGCCAGCAGTTTAGGAACAGCCTCTTGGGGAAGAGGCTACACCTTC.

The chain joins TRBV30 to TRBJ1-5; TRBD1 is a possible D gene (6 bases). The CDR3 loop spans 13 amino acids. In germline, CDR1 is GTSNPN, CDR2 SVGIG (reference sequence). V lost 2 bases, J lost 9 bases, and 14 bases lay in between. CDR3 nucleotides: TGTGCCTGGAGTCAAGGGGGTATTACGCCCCAGCATTTT. This encodes CAWSQGGITPQHF.

The chain uses TRBV30 and TRBJ2-4, with 8 bases that match TRBD1. The CDR3 consists of 14 residues. The V gene end was trimmed by 1 base and the J gene end by 8 bases; junction bases not matched to a gene: 7. Looked up from germline, CDR1 is GTSNPN and CDR2 is SVGIG (reference sequence). The CDR3 loop is CAWSAGQGLDIQYF. CDR3 bases: TGTGCCTGGAGTGCAGGACAGGGATTGGACATTCAGTACTTC.

This clonotype was detected many times. V gene TRBV19 combines with J gene TRBJ1-1; D is unclear. This CDR3 comprises 13 residues. Germline V gives CDR1 LNHDA, CDR2 SQIVND (reference sequence). The V end was cut by 2 bases, the J end by 3 bases, with 7 bases between. The CDR3 DNA is TGTGCCAGTAGTATACACAGTGACACTGAAGCTTTCTTT. Its translation: CASSIHSDTEAFF.

This clonotype was seen ten or more times. The chain carries TRBV6-1 and TRBJ1-1, with TRBD1 as a possible D gene (5 bases). V gave up 4 bases and J gave up 2 bases, with 11 bases separating them. There are 14 residues in the CDR3. Germline loops: CDR1 MNHNS, CDR2 SASEGT. For the CDR3, the DNA is TGTGCCAGCAGTGGGATGACAGAAAACACTGAAGCTTTCTTT. It specifies CASSGMTENTEAFF.

About this clonotype itself: Germline is not matched at one junction end, which may reflect a read error. The chain combines TRBV27 with TRBJ2-5, with 13 bases fitting TRBD2. Germline V CDR1 and CDR2: MNHEY, SMNVEV (reference sequence). This CDR3 is 15 amino acids long. CDR3 bases: TGTACCAGCAGCATGACTAGCGGGGGGAGAAAGACCCAGTACTTC. Its translation is CTSSMTSGGRKTQYF.

This clonotype was seen ten or more times. The gene calls are TRBV6-5 and TRBJ1-2; D remains ambiguous. Germline loops: CDR1 MNHEY, CDR2 SVGAGI. The CDR3 contains 14 residues. V lost 3 bases to trimming and J lost 7 bases, with 15 bases between them. The chain's CDR3 is CASSYRAYNGGYTF. The DNA for the CDR3 is TGTGCCAGCAGTTATAGGGCGTATAACGGTGGCTACACCTTC.

This clonotype occurred many times. V is TRBV9 and J is TRBJ1-2, with D perhaps TRBD1 (6 bases). V lost 6 bases, J lost 6 bases, and 21 bases lay in between. CDR1 is SGDLS and CDR2 is YYNGEE in the germline V gene. The CDR3 is made up of 15 amino acids. The CDR3, as DNA: TGTGCCAGCACCCTAGGGAGGGGGGGAAGAGATGGCTACACCTTC. Protein product: CASTLGRGGRDGYTF.

This rearrangement joins TRBV5-1 to TRBJ2-2; 9 bases align to TRBD1. The CDR3 covers 15 residues. V lost 4 bases, J lost 7 bases, and 8 bases stayed unmatched. Germline V gene data show CDR1 as SGHRS and CDR2 as YFSETQ. The CDR3 DNA reads TGCGCCAGCAGCGAAACCGGGACAGGGTTCGGGGAGCTGTTTTTT. Amino acid sequence: CASSETGTGFGELFF.

This clonotype was picked up many times. The J gene is TRBJ2-7, the V gene TRBV19; D possibly corresponds to TRBD2 (6 bases). CDR1 is LNHDA and CDR2 is SQIVND in the germline V gene (reference sequence). Trimming stripped 3 bases from V and 6 bases from J, with 12 bases between. The CDR3 consists of 13 residues. In DNA form, the CDR3 reads TGTGCCAGTAGTATCGTCCAGGGAGGCGAGCAGTACTTC. Translated: CASSIVQGGEQYF.

This clonotype was observed many times. The chain uses TRBV27 and TRBJ1-3, with unresolved D. The CDR3 sequence is 14 residues long. Germline assignment: CDR1 MNHEY and CDR2 SMNVEV (reference sequence). Trimming shortened V by 3 bases and J by 0 bases, and 6 bases separated the two germline ends. The CDR3 loop reads CASSFVRSGNTIYF. The CDR3 bases are TGTGCCAGCAGTTTCGTTCGCTCTGGAAACACCATATATTTT.

This clonotype was seen ten or more times. The V call is TRBV28, the J call TRBJ1-2; unclear D gene. The CDR3 runs 13 residues. V was clipped by 2 bases and J by 2 bases, with 6 bases between them. CDR1 and CDR2 (germline): MDHEN, SYDVKM. CDR3 in DNA: TGTGCCAGCAGTTTAATAGGGAACTATGGCTACACCTTC. Amino acids: CASSLIGNYGYTF.

Many counts were recorded for this clonotype. The rearrangement uses TRBV6-5 and TRBJ2-6; possibly TRBD1 for D (5 bases). This CDR3 region has 17 residues. The germline V gene has CDR1 MNHEY and CDR2 SVGAGI. V was cut by 2 bases and J by 0 bases, with 11 bases left in between. DNA of the CDR3: TGTGCCAGCAGTTACAACAGGATCACCTCTGGGGCCAACGTCCTGACTTTC. Its protein product is CASSYNRITSGANVLTF.

This clonotype has at least ten counts. The chain recombines TRBV7-2 with TRBJ2-2; 7 bases agree with TRBD2. V gave up 2 bases and J gave up 5 bases; unmatched junction bases: 5. Germline CDR1 SGHTA, CDR2 FQGNSA. This CDR3 has 15 residues. The CDR3 protein is CASSLYRTRTGELFF. CDR3 DNA sequence: TGTGCCAGCAGCTTATACCGGACTAGGACCGGGGAGCTGTTTTTT.